This T cell receptor beta chain was identified in a study of blood T cell repertoires in COVID-19. Across the whole study: Samples of COVID-19 (acute and convalescent) were obtained from the United States, Italy and Spain.

Only in-frame clones appear in the TCRdb table, and some are missing; sequencing was by immunoSEQ multiplex PCR. The data contain 180,000 or so clones, 75% to 90% of them seen just once; the ten biggest clones take up just under 8.5%. Germline V gives CDR1 SGDLS, CDR2 YYNGEE. The V gene lost 4 bases and the J gene lost 6 bases, with 13 bases spanning the gap. The CDR3 length is 13 residues. The chain combines TRBV9 with TRBJ1-2; no clear D. Sequenced sample: peripheral blood. This TCR was recovered from a woman aged 60 to 75 with acute or convalescent COVID-19. The CDR3 loop reads CASSPRADNGYTF. CDR3 bases: TGTGCCAGCAGCCCGAGGGCGGATAATGGCTACACCTTC.